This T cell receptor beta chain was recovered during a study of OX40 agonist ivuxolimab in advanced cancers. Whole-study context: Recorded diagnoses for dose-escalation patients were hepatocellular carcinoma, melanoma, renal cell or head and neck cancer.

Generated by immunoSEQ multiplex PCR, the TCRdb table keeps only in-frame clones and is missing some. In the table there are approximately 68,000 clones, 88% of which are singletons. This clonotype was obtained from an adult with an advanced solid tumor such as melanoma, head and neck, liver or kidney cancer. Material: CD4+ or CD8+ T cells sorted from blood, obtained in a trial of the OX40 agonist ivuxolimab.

This CDR3 is CASSGLGQGYETQYF. The CDR3, as DNA: TGCGCCAGCAGCGGGTTAGGACAGGGCTACGAGACCCAGTACTTC. The chain carries TRBV5-1 and TRBJ2-5; 8 positions agree with TRBD1. CDR3 size: 15 residues. The trim removed 4 bases at V and 5 bases at J, leaving 10 bases unmatched. Germline-derived CDR1 and CDR2 are SGHRS and YFSETQ.